This T cell receptor (beta chain) stems from a study of blood T cell repertoires in COVID-19. Study details: Some COVID-19 samples were acute and others convalescent; all came from the United States, Italy and Spain. The cDNA or gDNA used as material had been derived from T cells, B-cell-depleted T cells, or PBMCs.

As handled by the study authors: Reference gene primer amplification gave estimated nucleated cell counts. The repertoire was sequenced with immunoSEQ multiplex PCR; TCRdb's copy has only in-frame clones and lacks some. V and J calls and clone size are given by that table; D and trimming were obtained from the DNA. The sample lists about 280,000 clones; 85% were seen once. Trimming stripped 3 bases from V and 7 bases from J, with 20 bases between. The V gene's germline CDR1 is SGHRS and CDR2 YFSETQ. The CDR3 is 15 amino acids. The TCR was taken from a human donor in a cohort sampled during active COVID-19. Sequencing used peripheral blood. The chain links TRBV5-1 to TRBJ2-7; D may be TRBD1 (5 bases). The CDR3 here is CASSSKTSGSGEQYF. The CDR3 bases are TGCGCCAGCAGCTCGAAAACCTCAGGGTCAGGAGAGCAGTACTTC.